The rows below give T cell receptor beta chains drawn from one sample of a study of shared clonotypes between healthy human individuals. Clones were sequenced by immunoSEQ multiplex PCR, and TCRdb holds only the in-frame ones, with some missing. The table includes more than 2 million clones, roughly 96% detected once. The sample was naive CD4+ T cells sorted from blood. Receptors originate from a man between 18 and 35 years old in good health. Both conserved end residues are part of each CDR3. D genes are given only for firm matches. Rows may omit the clone size; those that give it use once, few, many or a size class.

D	J	size	V	DNA	CDR3
TRBD1	TRBJ1-2	NA	TRBV5-1	TGCGCCAGCACCGAAAGGACAGGGGGCGGCTATGGCTACACCTTC	CASTERTGGGYGYTF
TRBD1	TRBJ1-1	NA	TRBV5-6	TGTGCCAGCAGCTTTGACAGGGGACTTGAAGCTTTCTTT	CASSFDRGLEAFF
NA	TRBJ2-3	NA	TRBV5-1	TGCGCCAGTTCACCAGCTGGCGGCAGAAACACAGATACGCAGTATTTT	CASSPAGGRNTDTQYF
NA	TRBJ2-7	NA	TRBV2	TGTGCCAGCACCGGCAGACCCATAACTGGCGAGCAGTACTTC	CASTGRPITGEQYF
TRBD2	TRBJ2-3	NA	TRBV5-1	TGCGCCAGCAGGCGACTAGCGGGGGAACCGGCAGATACGCAGTATTTT	CASRRLAGEPADTQYF
TRBD1	TRBJ2-7	NA	TRBV28	TGTGCCAGCAGTATACCCGTACTGGGACAGGGTGGAGACGAGCAGTACTTC	CASSIPVLGQGGDEQYF
NA	TRBJ2-2	NA	TRBV5-4	TGTGCCAGCAGCACTACTGACACGAACACCGGGGAGCTGTTTTTT	CASSTTDTNTGELFF
NA	TRBJ1-6	NA	TRBV18	TGTGCCAGCTCACCGCCCTCCGGGACCGACCCAGGACCCCTCCACTTT	CASSPPSGTDPGPLHF
TRBD1	TRBJ2-2	NA	TRBV10-3	TGTGCCATCAGTCAATACAGGGGTGGTGACACCGGGGAGCTGTTTTTT	CAISQYRGGDTGELFF
NA	TRBJ2-2	NA	TRBV29-1	TGCAGCGTTGATGGTCGGAACACCGGGGAGCTGTTTTTT	CSVDGRNTGELFF
TRBD2	TRBJ2-1	once	TRBV2	TGTGCCAGCAGTGAATTGCGGGAGAGCTACAATGAGCAGTTCTTC	CASSELRESYNEQFF
TRBD2	TRBJ2-7	NA	TRBV9	TGTGCCAGCAGCCCCACCGGGGGGGCCAAGTACGAGCAGTACTTC	CASSPTGGAKYEQYF
NA	TRBJ1-4	NA	TRBV4-3	TGCGCCAGCAGCCAAACCTATTTAGCAGGTTTCGAAAAACTGTTTTTT	CASSQTYLAGFEKLFF
NA	TRBJ2-7	NA	TRBV27	TGTGCCAGCAGTTTATGGCAGGGTAACGAGCAGTACTTC	CASSLWQGNEQYF
NA	TRBJ1-6	NA	TRBV7-2	TGTGCCAGCAGCTTAGATCGGTCGCCCCTCCACTTT	CASSLDRSPLHF
NA	TRBJ2-7	NA	TRBV7-2	TGTGCCAGCAGCTTACTCGGACAGATCACCTACGAGCAGTACTTC	CASSLLGQITYEQYF
NA	TRBJ2-2	NA	TRBV19	TGTGCCAGTAATCATCCAGTGTGGGGCCGTGGCACCGGGGAGCTGTTTTTT	CASNHPVWGRGTGELFF
NA	TRBJ1-6	NA	TRBV10-1	TGCGCCAGTGTCAGGTATTCACCCCTCCACTTT	CASVRYSPLHF
TRBD2	TRBJ2-1	NA	TRBV7-8	TGTGCCAGCAGCCTAACGCTGACTAGCGGGAAACATGAGCAGTTCTTC	CASSLTLTSGKHEQFF
NA	TRBJ2-7	NA	TRBV11-2	TGTGCCAGCAGCGACCTCGATTGGGGTGGTCGGTACGAGCAGTACTTC	CASSDLDWGGRYEQYF
NA	TRBJ2-7	NA	TRBV5-1	TGCGCCAGCAGCCCCGGACGCACCCAGGAGCAGTACTTC	CASSPGRTQEQYF
TRBD1	TRBJ2-7	once	TRBV2	TGTGCCAGCAGTGCAGGGGGCTCAATCCCCTACGAGCAGTACTTC	CASSAGGSIPYEQYF